What follows describes a single TCR beta chain. A few counts support this clone. Its antigen is still unknown. One base away there is no much larger clone; base qualities are not given. Trimming costs V 5 bases and J 5 bases, and their ends lie 20 bases apart. The CDR3 starts with the cysteine, ends with the phenylalanine, and has 17 residues. Just CDR3 DNA is preserved here, 51 bases in frame from base 1. From the germline V gene, CDR1 is KGHDR and CDR2 is SFDVKD. These data belong to a study of blood T cell repertoires in COVID-19 (dated by TCRdb to 2018 to 2021). Regarding the research as a whole: The collaborator samples originated in the United States, Italy and Spain and spanned the acute and convalescent phases of COVID-19. Deeply sampled blood TCRbeta repertoires from subjects exposed to, actively infected with, or recovered from COVID-19 were included in the dataset. The repertoires were made available in a free public database intended to serve as a resource for research on the immune response to SARS-CoV-2. The sample metadata nearly always contained a de-identified subject ID, COVID-19 status, age in years and sex. The prospective study material was composed of cDNA or gDNA derived from T cells, B-cell-depleted T cells, or PBMCs. Samples came from the ongoing ImmuneRACE study (first 160 participants) plus 1,254 subjects from 6 global collaborators. Where available, HLA class I and class II types were obtained from metadata supplied by the sample provider rather than from assay-based typing.

What the authors observed across the whole study: How much clinical and demographic metadata was included differed by source and by participant, and the metadata was provided uncurated.

Collaborating institutions collected whole blood in K2EDTA tubes following their own protocols. Collaborator samples were shipped for TCRbeta analysis as frozen whole blood, isolated PBMCs, or DNA extracted from either sample type. TCRbeta CDR3 regions were amplified from genomic DNA by means of the immunoSEQ Assay, a bias-controlled multiplex PCR. On the study's bioinformatics: Within the assay, amplification of reference gene primers was used to estimate how many nucleated cells each sample contained. To quantify the absolute abundance of each unique TCRbeta CDR3 rearrangement, sequence reads were collapsed and filtered. For each sample, productive Simpson clonality was calculated by taking the square root of Simpson's diversity index across productive rearrangements. TCRdb stores this immuneACCESS table with in-frame sequences only. Part of the clones is absent; in the studies checked, under half of the shortfall reflects unresolved V genes, and no reason is known for the rest. V, J and clone size reflect that table, while D and trimming were determined from the DNA. This sample gives around 86,000 clones in total; approximately 86% of them show up just once. Of the sample, under 15% is held by the ten largest clones.

Input material: peripheral blood. The chain links TRBV24-1 with TRBJ2-2, and perhaps TRBD2 as D gene, on 5 matching bases. The sequence derives from a human donor in a cohort sampled during active COVID-19. Here the CDR3 is given as CATSGVEPTRRTGELFF. The sequenced DNA is TGTGCCACCAGTGGAGTAGAACCGACCCGGAGGACCGGGGAGCTGTTTTTT.